This entry lists 19 T cell receptor beta chains sequenced from one sample in a study of cytomegalovirus exposure and HLA in healthy donors. PCR primers comprised 60 Vbeta and 13 Jbeta primers. The assay was immunoSEQ multiplex PCR, and TCRdb's table has in-frame clones only and misses some. Of about 160,000 clones listed, approximately 80% are singletons. The sample consisted of PBMCs. The receptors derive from a man aged 50 to 60 in good health and CMV-seropositive.

V is TRBV6-1 and J is TRBJ1-3; D possibly corresponds to TRBD1 (6 bases). Trimming cost V 1 base and J 0 bases, with 10 bases left between them. Germline CDR1 is MNHNS and CDR2 is SASEGT. The CDR3 sequence is 16 residues long. The CDR3 DNA is TGTGCCAGCAGTGAAGAGGACAGAAGCTCTGGAAACACCATATATTTT. Amino acid sequence: CASSEEDRSSGNTIYF.

The chain is built from TRBV7-9 and TRBJ2-5, with a weak D call TRBD2 (6 bases). The CDR3 contains 16 residues. V was shortened by 2 bases and J by 7 bases, with 20 bases between the two germline ends. Germline V CDR1 and CDR2: SEHNR, FQNEAQ (reference sequence). CDR3 protein: CASSLTQAGRRGTQYF. As DNA, the CDR3 is TGTGCCAGCAGCTTAACACAGGCGGGGAGACGAGGGACCCAGTACTTC.

The V gene is TRBV4-1, the J gene TRBJ2-3, with 11 bases fitting TRBD1. The germline V gene encodes CDR1 MGHRA and CDR2 YSYEKL. V lost 1 base and J lost 1; bases outside the gene matches: 1. There are 16 residues in the CDR3. The CDR3 here is CASSQAGQGGTDTQYF. In DNA form, the CDR3 reads TGCGCCAGCAGCCAAGCGGGACAGGGGGGCACAGATACGCAGTATTTT.

V gene TRBV5-4 combines with J gene TRBJ1-5, with 7 nucleotides matching TRBD1. J was trimmed by 2 bases and V by 0 bases; bases with no gene match: 5. The germline gives CDR1 SGHNT, CDR2 YYREEE (reference sequence). The CDR3 covers 16 residues. CDR3 coding DNA: TGTGCCAGCAGCTTGGGAGGGGGCTCAGGCAATCAGCCCCAGCATTTT. Protein sequence: CASSLGGGSGNQPQHF.

The table lists this clone with a few counts. The chain is built from TRBV15 and TRBJ1-2, with D possibly TRBD1 on 5 matching bases. Germline loops: CDR1 LNHNV, CDR2 YYDKDF (reference sequence). Trimming left V 0 bases short and J 1 base short, with 9 bases between. The CDR3 extends over 15 amino acids. In DNA, the CDR3 is TGTGCCACCAGCAGAGAACTCGGGGGTAACTATGGCTACACCTTC. Translation: CATSRELGGNYGYTF.

Turning to this clone: At one end the junction does not follow the germline gene, possibly because of a read error. In the same sample, other DNA sequences code for this CDR3. J is TRBJ1-5 and V is TRBV10-1; 7 bases are shared with TRBD1. CDR3 size: 12 residues. Germline CDR1 WNHNN, CDR2 SYGVQD (reference sequence). CDR3 in DNA: TGCGCCAGCAGTGAGGCAGGGGGGCCCCAGCACTTT. Its translation: CASSEAGGPQHF.

The chain links TRBV14 to TRBJ1-1, with 8 bases aligning to TRBD1. Germline values: CDR1 SGHDN, CDR2 FVKESK. This CDR3 region has 15 residues. J gave up 5 bases and V 4 bases, and 9 bases lay outside the gene matches. The CDR3 DNA reads TGTGCCAGCAGCCCAGACAGGGGTTGGGAGACTGAAGCTTTCTTT. Translation gives CASSPDRGWETEAFF.

The V gene is TRBV6-1, the J gene TRBJ1-2; 7 bases align to TRBD1. Germline loops: CDR1 MNHNS, CDR2 SASEGT. The V and J ends lost 4 bases and 2 bases, in that order; junction bases with no gene match: 7. The CDR3 consists of 15 residues. CDR3 sequence (DNA): TGTGCCAGCAGTGTAGCAGTGACAGGGAACTATGGCTACACCTTC. Amino acids: CASSVAVTGNYGYTF.

The V call is TRBV19, the J call TRBJ2-7; D might be TRBD1 (5 bases). The germline V and J ends were trimmed by 1 base and 1 base, with 8 bases remaining between them. Germline CDR1 LNHDA, CDR2 SQIVND (reference sequence). The CDR3 contains 14 residues. CDR3 nucleotides: TGTGCCAGTAGTATAGTAGGGGCTTCCTACGAGCAGTACTTC. It is translated as CASSIVGASYEQYF.

This clone was observed a few times. This chain joins TRBV7-3 and TRBJ2-1, with TRBD1 identical over 7 bases. The junction had 4 bases not matched to a gene; V was cut back by 2 bases and J by 3 bases. The germline V gene encodes CDR1 SGHTA and CDR2 FQGTGA. The CDR3 length is 15 residues. CDR3 residues: CASSLDRDLYNEQFF. In DNA form, the CDR3 reads TGTGCCAGCAGCTTAGACAGGGATCTCTACAATGAGCAGTTCTTC.

The chain links TRBV11-2 to TRBJ2-1; D is perhaps TRBD2 (6 bases). Looked up from germline, CDR1 is SGHAT and CDR2 is FQNNGV. The germline V and J ends were trimmed by 3 bases and 10 bases, with 16 bases remaining between them. The CDR3 is 14 residues long. DNA for the CDR3: TGTGCCAGCAGCTTGGGGGACTGGGAGCCCGAGCAGTTCTTC. Its translation is CASSLGDWEPEQFF.

This clone was detected a few times. The V call is TRBV5-6, the J call TRBJ1-3; the D gene is possibly TRBD1 (5 bases). The CDR3 is 19 amino acids. Germline V CDR1 and CDR2: SGHDT, YYEEEE. Deletions cut 1 base from V and 0 bases from J, with 20 bases between. CDR3 nucleotide sequence: TGTGCCAGCAGCTTGATCGGGCCTGGGGGGGGAGACTCTGGAAACACCATATATTTT. This gives the protein CASSLIGPGGGDSGNTIYF.

The chain joins TRBV7-8 to TRBJ1-5, with D possibly TRBD1 on 5 matching bases. The CDR3 runs 16 residues. V was shortened by 4 bases and J by 9 bases, with 22 bases between the two germline ends. Germline values: CDR1 SGHVS, CDR2 FQNEAQ. CDR3 protein: CASSSTGTSLYRPQHF. The CDR3 coding sequence is TGTGCCAGCAGCTCGACCGGGACTTCACTCTATCGGCCCCAGCATTTT.

This CDR3 is CASSQDDRVTEQYF. CDR3 DNA sequence: TGCGCCAGCAGCCAAGATGACAGGGTTACCGAGCAGTACTTC. The chain employs TRBV4-3 and TRBJ2-5; 7 nucleotides line up with TRBD1. Judging by the DNA end, TRBJ2-7 fits better; the J call may be wrong. CDR3 size: 14 residues. CDR1 is LGHNA, CDR2 YSLEER, per germline.

The chain links TRBV2 to TRBJ2-2; D remains unclear. The germline V gene has CDR1 SNHLY and CDR2 FYNNEI. The V end lost 7 bases, the J end lost 7 bases, and 7 bases lay between the germline ends. The CDR3 runs 11 residues. The CDR3 spells CASTEDGELFF. The CDR3 coding sequence is TGTGCCAGCACCGAGGACGGGGAGCTGTTTTTT.

This clone was recorded only once. The chain uses TRBV6-5 and TRBJ2-7; 11 bases are a match to TRBD1. The CDR3 consists of 16 residues. V trimming: 4 bases; J trimming: 3 bases; junction bases outside the gene matches: 8. From germline, CDR1 is MNHEY and CDR2 SVGAGI. The CDR3 nucleotides read TGTGCCAGCAGTTTTCCGGGACAGGGGGGCCACTACGAGCAGTACTTC. Translating gives CASSFPGQGGHYEQYF.

J is TRBJ2-5 and V is TRBV15; D might be TRBD1 (5 bases). There are 13 residues in the CDR3. Per germline, CDR1 LNHNV and CDR2 YYDKDF (reference sequence). V was cut by 3 bases and J by 5 bases, with 10 bases left in between. The CDR3 spells CATSRSKGETQYF. CDR3 nucleotides: TGTGCCACCAGCAGGTCTAAGGGGGAGACCCAGTACTTC.

The J gene is TRBJ2-3, the V gene TRBV4-3, with a weak D call TRBD2 (7 bases). The germline gives CDR1 LGHNA, CDR2 YSLEER. The V end lost 3 bases, the J end lost 3 bases, and 16 bases lay between the germline ends. The CDR3 sequence is 16 residues long. Here the CDR3 reads CASSQLLGGETDTQYF. CDR3 DNA: TGCGCCAGCAGCCAGTTACTAGGGGGGGAGACAGATACGCAGTATTTT.

The chain links TRBV27 to TRBJ2-2, with D possibly being TRBD2 (6 bases). Germline V gene data show CDR1 as MNHEY and CDR2 as SMNVEV (reference sequence). The CDR3 is 14 residues long. The V end was cut by 3 bases, the J end by 7 bases, with 12 bases between. DNA for the CDR3: TGTGCCAGCAGTTTGGAGGGGCCGGTCGGGGAGCTGTTTTTT. The encoded protein is CASSLEGPVGELFF.